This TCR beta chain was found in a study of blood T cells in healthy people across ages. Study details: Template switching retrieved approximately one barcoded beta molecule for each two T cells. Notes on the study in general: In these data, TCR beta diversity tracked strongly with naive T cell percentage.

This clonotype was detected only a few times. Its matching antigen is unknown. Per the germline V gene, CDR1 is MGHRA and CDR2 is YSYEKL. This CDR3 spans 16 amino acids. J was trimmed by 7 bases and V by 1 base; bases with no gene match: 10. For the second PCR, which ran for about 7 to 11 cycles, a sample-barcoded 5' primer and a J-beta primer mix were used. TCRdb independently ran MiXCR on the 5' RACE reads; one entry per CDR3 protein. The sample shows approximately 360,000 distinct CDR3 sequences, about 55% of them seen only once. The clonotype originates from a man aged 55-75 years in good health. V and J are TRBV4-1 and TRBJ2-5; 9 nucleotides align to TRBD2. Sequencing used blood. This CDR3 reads CASSQVASGASGTQYF. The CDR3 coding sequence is TGCGCCAGCAGCCAAGTAGCTAGCGGGGCTTCAGGGACCCAGTACTTC.